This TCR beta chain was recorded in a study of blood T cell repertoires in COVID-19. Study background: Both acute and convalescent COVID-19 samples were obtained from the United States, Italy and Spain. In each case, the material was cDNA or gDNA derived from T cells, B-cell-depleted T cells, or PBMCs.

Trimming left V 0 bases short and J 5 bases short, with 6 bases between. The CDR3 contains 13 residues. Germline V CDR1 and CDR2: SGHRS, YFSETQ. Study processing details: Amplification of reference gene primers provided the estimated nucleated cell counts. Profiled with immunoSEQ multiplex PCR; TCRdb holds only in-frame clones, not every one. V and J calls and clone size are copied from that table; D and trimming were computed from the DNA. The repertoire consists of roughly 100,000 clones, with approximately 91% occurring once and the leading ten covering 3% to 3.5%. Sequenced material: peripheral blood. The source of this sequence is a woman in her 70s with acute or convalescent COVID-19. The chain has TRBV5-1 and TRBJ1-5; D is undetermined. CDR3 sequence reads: CASSLVGDQPQHF. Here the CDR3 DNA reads TGCGCCAGCAGCTTGGTGGGAGATCAGCCCCAGCATTTT. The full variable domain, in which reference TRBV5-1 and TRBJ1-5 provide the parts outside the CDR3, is KAGVTQTPRYLIKTRGQQVTLSCSPISGHRSVSWYQQTPGQGLQFLFEYFSETQRNKGNFPGRFSGRQFSNSRSEMNVSTLELGDSALYLCASSLVGDQPQHFGDGTRLSIL.